The T cell receptor (beta chain) described here comes from a study of blood T cell repertoires in COVID-19. Study background: Some COVID-19 samples were acute and others convalescent; all came from the United States, Italy and Spain. PBMCs, B-cell-depleted T cells, or T cells provided the cDNA or gDNA that made up the material.

The CDR3 loop spans 16 amino acids. The germline CDR1 and CDR2 sequences are LNHDA and SQIVND (reference sequence). Trimming cost V 6 bases and J 6 bases; bases outside gene matches: 14. Authors' processing steps: Reference gene primer amplification gave estimated nucleated cell counts. Clones were sequenced by immunoSEQ multiplex PCR, and TCRdb holds only the in-frame ones, with some missing. That table is the source of V, J and clone size, and D and trimming were worked out from the DNA. The sample records tens of thousands of clones, just under 85% being singletons. Sample share makes this clone medium-sized.

The TCR was taken from a man in his forties or fifties with acute or convalescent COVID-19. Sequenced material: peripheral blood. The rearrangement joins TRBV19 to TRBJ1-2; TRBD1 matches 9 bases. CDR3: CASRLGTGHFADGYTF. Here the CDR3 DNA reads TGTGCCAGTAGGTTAGGGACAGGGCATTTCGCCGATGGCTACACCTTC. Full variable domain (remainder filled in from reference TRBV19 and TRBJ1-2): DGGITQSPKYLFRKEGQNVTLSCEQNLNHDAMYWYRQDPGQGLRLIYYSQIVNDFQKGDIAEGYSVSREKKESFPLTVTSAQKNPTAFYLCASRLGTGHFADGYTFGSGTRLTVV.